The 12 T cell receptor beta chains given below trace back to one sample, sequenced in a study of shared clonotypes between healthy human individuals (dated by TCRdb to 2019 to 2021). Libraries were built with the immunoSEQ multiplex PCR assay. Not all clones reach the TCRdb copy of this immuneACCESS table, which keeps in-frame sequences only. Checked studies attribute under half of the gap to unresolved V genes and leave the rest unexplained. The table for this sample lists roughly 500,000 clones; about 76% of them were counted only once. The top ten clones comprise over 10% of the sample. Sequencing was carried out using PBMCs. The receptors stem from a woman between 40 and 50 years old in good health. Some clones in this sample may be carry-over from other donors' samples.

The genes are TRBV6-5 and TRBJ2-3; D may be TRBD1 (6 bases). The CDR3 totals 16 residues. Germline values: CDR1 MNHEY, CDR2 SVGAGI. V was clipped by 4 bases and J by 0 bases, with 14 bases between them. CDR3 in DNA: TGTGCCAGCAGTTTACACCCAACAGGGAGCACAGATACGCAGTATTTT. It encodes CASSLHPTGSTDTQYF.

The V call is TRBV7-3, the J call TRBJ1-1; D is uncertain. Looked up from germline, CDR1 is SGHTA and CDR2 is FQGTGA. The CDR3 is 13 amino acids. V was trimmed by 5 bases and J by 3 bases, leaving 10 bases between them. The CDR3, as DNA: TGTGCCAGCAGCCTCGGACCGTACACTGAAGCTTTCTTT. Translating gives CASSLGPYTEAFF.

V is TRBV30 and J is TRBJ1-4, with TRBD1 identical over 9 bases. This CDR3 contains 15 residues. V lost 1 base to trimming and J lost 7 bases; unmatched junction nucleotides: 7. The germline gives CDR1 GTSNPN, CDR2 SVGIG (reference sequence). CDR3 sequence reads: CAWSATGGISEKLFF. The CDR3 region has the DNA TGTGCCTGGAGTGCTACAGGGGGCATTAGTGAAAAACTGTTTTTT.

The chain is built from TRBV5-4 and TRBJ2-1; D is tentatively TRBD1 or TRBD2 (5 bases each). This CDR3 is built from 15 residues. The germline V gene has CDR1 SGHNT and CDR2 YYREEE (reference sequence). V was clipped by 0 bases and J by 2 bases, with 9 bases between them. The CDR3 loop is CASSLAGAAYNEQFF. The CDR3 region has the DNA TGTGCCAGCAGCTTGGCCGGGGCTGCCTACAATGAGCAGTTCTTC.

This clone was seen once. The chain carries TRBV28 and TRBJ2-1, with 9 bases fitting TRBD1. Trimming at V came to 6 bases and at J to 2 bases, leaving 5 bases not matched to a gene. This CDR3 comprises 15 residues. From germline, CDR1 is MDHEN and CDR2 SYDVKM. The DNA for the CDR3 is TGTGCCAGCAGAGAAACAGGGGGCACCTACAATGAGCAGTTCTTC. Residues: CASRETGGTYNEQFF.

This sequence joins TRBV5-1 and TRBJ1-4; D is perhaps TRBD1 (6 bases). CDR1 is SGHRS and CDR2 is YFSETQ in the germline V gene. V lost 0 bases and J lost 7, with 13 bases in between. The CDR3 loop spans 15 amino acids. As DNA, the CDR3 is TGCGCCAGCAGCTTGGAACAGGGAGGTAGTGAAAAACTGTTTTTT. It is translated as CASSLEQGGSEKLFF.

The genes are TRBV29-1 and TRBJ2-6; D is perhaps TRBD1 (5 bases). From germline, CDR1 is SQVTM and CDR2 ANQGSEA. This CDR3 has 18 amino acids. V lost 2 bases, J lost 0 bases, and 17 bases lay in between. The CDR3 here is CSVEFLAGPLSGANVLTF. The CDR3 DNA is TGCAGCGTTGAATTTTTGGCAGGGCCTCTCTCTGGGGCCAACGTCCTGACTTTC.

The chain links TRBV11-2 to TRBJ1-1; weak D call: TRBD1 (5 bases). Germline-derived CDR1 and CDR2 are SGHAT and FQNNGV. The CDR3 spans 18 residues. V was pared by 3 bases and J by 4 bases, with 24 bases between. The CDR3 DNA reads as TGTGCCAGCAGCTTTTTCCAGCCCGGAGCTGTTGGGGGCACTGAAGCTTTCTTT. Its translation is CASSFFQPGAVGGTEAFF.

The chain couples TRBV7-9 to TRBJ1-1; TRBD1 matches at 9 bases. V trimming: 5 bases; J trimming: 2 bases; junction bases outside the gene matches: 6. In germline, CDR1 is SEHNR, CDR2 FQNEAQ (reference sequence). CDR3 length: 15 amino acids. Here the CDR3 reads CASSPGTGLNTEAFF. CDR3 DNA: TGTGCCAGCAGCCCAGGGACAGGGCTAAACACTGAAGCTTTCTTT.

J is TRBJ2-6 and V is TRBV6-1; perhaps TRBD2 as D (6 bases). CDR1 is MNHNS and CDR2 is SASEGT in the germline V gene. The V and J ends lost 4 bases and 2 bases respectively, with 9 bases between them. The CDR3 is 15 residues long. The CDR3 coding sequence is TGTGCCAGCAGTGCCCGCGGGGCTGGGGCCAACGTCCTGACTTTC. This gives the protein CASSARGAGANVLTF.

The chain carries TRBV15 and TRBJ2-7; D not certain. The germline V gene has CDR1 LNHNV and CDR2 YYDKDF (reference sequence). The CDR3 loop spans 15 amino acids. The V end lost 0 bases, the J end lost 2 bases, and 11 bases lay between the germline ends. The CDR3 DNA reads TGTGCCACCAGCAGAGAGTTTGGGGAAACCTACGAGCAGTACTTC. Its protein product is CATSREFGETYEQYF.

This rearrangement joins TRBV10-3 to TRBJ1-2; 7 nucleotides match TRBD1. The length of the CDR3 is 15 residues. Trimming at V came to 4 bases and at J to 0 bases, leaving 5 bases not matched to a gene. From germline, CDR1 is ENHRY and CDR2 SYGVKD. In DNA, the CDR3 is TGTGCCATCAGTGCCAGGGACAGCTCTAACTATGGCTACACCTTC. This codes for CAISARDSSNYGYTF.